Listed below are T cell receptor beta chains from one sample, sequenced in a study of vaccination and CD4 T cells after COVID-19. MiXCR was run by TCRdb on the PCR reads, yielding one entry per CDR3 protein. Of more than 12,000 distinct CDR3 sequences in the sample, around 70% were seen once. These receptors' antigens are unknown. The specimen sequenced was CD4+ T cells from blood, cultured in vitro. The receptors derive from a human donor who had recovered from COVID-19. Both conserved end residues are part of each CDR3. The order of the fields is clone size, D gene, CDR3 length, J gene, V gene, CDR3 DNA, CDR3 protein. A D gene is named only where the DNA matches it firmly. Rows give clone size only sometimes, using once, few, many, or a class for an expanded clone.

clone_size: .
d_call: .
cdr3_length: 15
j_call: TRBJ2-2
v_call: TRBV6-1
cdr3_nt: TGTGCCAGCAGTCCAGTGCGGAAGAACACCGGGGAGCTGTTTTTT
cdr3_aa: CASSPVRKNTGELFF

clone_size: few
d_call: .
cdr3_length: 16
j_call: TRBJ1-5
v_call: TRBV19
cdr3_nt: TGTGCCAGTAGTATAAGGGTTGGAGATTTCAATCAGCCCCAGCATTTT
cdr3_aa: CASSIRVGDFNQPQHF

clone_size: .
d_call: .
cdr3_length: 15
j_call: TRBJ2-2
v_call: TRBV7-2
cdr3_nt: TGTGCCAGCAGCTTAGGTCGACAGCCCACCGGGGAGCTGTTTTTT
cdr3_aa: CASSLGRQPTGELFF

clone_size: .
d_call: TRBD2
cdr3_length: 18
j_call: TRBJ2-1
v_call: TRBV19
cdr3_nt: TGTGCCAGTAGTATACGGGGGACTAGCGGACCATTAAACAATGAGCAGTTCTTC
cdr3_aa: CASSIRGTSGPLNNEQFF

clone_size: .
d_call: .
cdr3_length: 14
j_call: TRBJ1-5
v_call: TRBV12-5
cdr3_nt: TGTGCTAGTGGTTCCGGACAGACCAATCAGCCCCAGCATTTT
cdr3_aa: CASGSGQTNQPQHF

clone_size: .
d_call: .
cdr3_length: 15
j_call: TRBJ2-2
v_call: TRBV7-7
cdr3_nt: TGTGCCAGCAGCTCCCCAGGGGTAGGCACCGGGGAGCTGTTTTTT
cdr3_aa: CASSSPGVGTGELFF

clone_size: .
d_call: .
cdr3_length: 11
j_call: TRBJ2-7
v_call: TRBV20-1
cdr3_nt: TGCAGTGCTACCCCCCTCTACGAGCAGTACTTC
cdr3_aa: CSATPLYEQYF

clone_size: .
d_call: TRBD2
cdr3_length: 18
j_call: TRBJ2-1
v_call: TRBV6-5
cdr3_nt: TGTGCCAGCAGTTACGAACCTAGCGGGAGTCCTAGGGGTAATGAGCAGTCCTTC
cdr3_aa: CASSYEPSGSPRGNEQSF

clone_size: .
d_call: .
cdr3_length: 14
j_call: TRBJ2-5
v_call: TRBV7-2
cdr3_nt: TGTGCCAGCAGCCCGACGCAGGGGAAAGAGACCCAGTACTTC
cdr3_aa: CASSPTQGKETQYF

clone_size: .
d_call: TRBD1
cdr3_length: 15
j_call: TRBJ1-2
v_call: TRBV7-9
cdr3_nt: TGTGCCAGCAGCTTAGCGCGACAGGGCTTAGGAGGCTACACCTTC
cdr3_aa: CASSLARQGLGGYTF

clone_size: .
d_call: .
cdr3_length: 14
j_call: TRBJ1-6
v_call: TRBV20-1
cdr3_nt: TGCAGTGCTCGGAGAGGGTTTTTGGATTCACCCCTCCACTTT
cdr3_aa: CSARRGFLDSPLHF

clone_size: .
d_call: .
cdr3_length: 13
j_call: TRBJ2-3
v_call: TRBV6-5
cdr3_nt: TGTGCCAGCAGTTACAAAGCAGGAGATACGCAGTATTTT
cdr3_aa: CASSYKAGDTQYF

clone_size: .
d_call: TRBD2
cdr3_length: 18
j_call: TRBJ2-5
v_call: TRBV24-1
cdr3_nt: TGTGCCACCAGTGGACCTCGGCGGGAGGGCCCTAGCCAAGAGACCCAGTACTTC
cdr3_aa: CATSGPRREGPSQETQYF

clone_size: few
d_call: .
cdr3_length: 13
j_call: TRBJ1-2
v_call: TRBV9
cdr3_nt: TGTGCCAGCAGTGGGGGGTGGGACTATGGCTACACCTTC
cdr3_aa: CASSGGWDYGYTF

clone_size: .
d_call: TRBD1
cdr3_length: 18
j_call: TRBJ2-6
v_call: TRBV6-2/TRBV6-3
cdr3_nt: TGTGCCAGCAGTTCGCTAGGGACAGGAAACTCTGGGGCCAACGTCCTGACTTTC
cdr3_aa: CASSSLGTGNSGANVLTF

clone_size: .
d_call: TRBD1
cdr3_length: 14
j_call: TRBJ1-6
v_call: TRBV9
cdr3_nt: TGTGCCAGCAGCGTTCCCCGGACAGGGGCGCCCCTCCACTTT
cdr3_aa: CASSVPRTGAPLHF

clone_size: .
d_call: .
cdr3_length: 17
j_call: TRBJ1-6
v_call: TRBV28
cdr3_nt: TGTGCCAGCAGTTTACTCCAGGGAGGGTCCTATAATTCACCCCTCCACTTT
cdr3_aa: CASSLLQGGSYNSPLHF

clone_size: .
d_call: TRBD1
cdr3_length: 18
j_call: TRBJ1-1
v_call: TRBV25-1
cdr3_nt: TGTGCCAGCAGTGGATGGGGAGGACCAGGGGGTTTGAACACTGAAGCTTTCTTT
cdr3_aa: CASSGWGGPGGLNTEAFF

clone_size: .
d_call: TRBD2
cdr3_length: 18
j_call: TRBJ2-7
v_call: TRBV27
cdr3_nt: TGTGCCAGCAGTCCACTCCTCGGACTAGCGGGAGGAAGGTACGAGCAGTACTTC
cdr3_aa: CASSPLLGLAGGRYEQYF